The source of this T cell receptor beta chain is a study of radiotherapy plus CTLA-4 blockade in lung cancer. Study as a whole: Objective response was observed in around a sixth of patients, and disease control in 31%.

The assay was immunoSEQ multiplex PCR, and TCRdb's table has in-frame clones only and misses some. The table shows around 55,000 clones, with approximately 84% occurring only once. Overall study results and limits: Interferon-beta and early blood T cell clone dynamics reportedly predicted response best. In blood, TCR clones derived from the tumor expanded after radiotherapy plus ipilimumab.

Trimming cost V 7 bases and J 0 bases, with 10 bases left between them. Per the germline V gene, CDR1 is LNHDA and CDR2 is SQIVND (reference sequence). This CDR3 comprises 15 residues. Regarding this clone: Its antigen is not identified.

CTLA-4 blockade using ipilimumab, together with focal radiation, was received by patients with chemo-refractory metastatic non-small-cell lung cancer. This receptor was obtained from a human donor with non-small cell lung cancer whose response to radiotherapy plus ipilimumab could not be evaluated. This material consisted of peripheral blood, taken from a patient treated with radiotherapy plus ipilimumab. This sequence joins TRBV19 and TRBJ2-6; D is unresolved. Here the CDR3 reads CASTRSVSGANVLTF. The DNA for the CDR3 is TGTGCCAGTACCCGAAGCGTCTCTGGGGCCAACGTCCTGACTTTC.